What follows describes a single T cell receptor (beta chain). Its matching antigen is unknown. 5' RACE with UMI labels generated the TRB cDNA libraries. With the 5' RACE reads reprocessed, TCRdb shows one record per CDR3 protein and no DNA. The repertoire table contains 69,000 or so distinct CDR3 sequences. The source of the sample is a study of CXCR3-negative and CXCR3-positive naive CD8 T cells. Study-level background: With about 1.5 +/- 0.3 million reads per library, the TRB reads numbered roughly 130 million in total.

CDR1 and CDR2 from the germline V gene are LNHNV and YYDKDF (reference sequence). The CDR3 has 13 amino acids. General study points: The study found more hydrophobic TRB CDR3s in CXCR3-positive naive cells than in CXCR3-negative naive cells. Naive subsets expressed similar surface CD5; TRB CDR3 features served to infer TCR strength. Once cells were cryopreserved, CXCR3 expression went down partly, and most assays used fresh PBMCs.

This clonotype originated in a human donor in good health. Some clones in this sample may be carry-over from other donors' samples. This chain connects TRBV15 to TRBJ1-4; TCRdb reports TRBD1, a call that lacks DNA to check it against. Sample: naive CXCR3- CD8+ T cells from blood. As to subset: CD45RO-CCR7+CD27+CD95- naive CD8+ T cells lacking CXCR3 (TNR3-). CDR3 loop: CATARGYNEKLFF.